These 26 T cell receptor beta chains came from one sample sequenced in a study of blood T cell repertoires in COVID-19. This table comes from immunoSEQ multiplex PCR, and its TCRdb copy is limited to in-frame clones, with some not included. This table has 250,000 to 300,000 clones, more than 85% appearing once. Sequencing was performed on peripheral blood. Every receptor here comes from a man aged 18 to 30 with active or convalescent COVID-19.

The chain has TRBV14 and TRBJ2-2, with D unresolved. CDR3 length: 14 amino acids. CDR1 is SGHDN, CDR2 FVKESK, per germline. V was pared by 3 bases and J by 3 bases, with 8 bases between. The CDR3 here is CASSQAAYTGELFF. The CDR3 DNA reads TGTGCCAGCAGCCAGGCGGCTTACACCGGGGAGCTGTTTTTT.

The CDR3 loop reads CASRSTGAGNEQFF. The CDR3 DNA is TGCGCCAGCAGATCTACAGGGGCCGGGAATGAGCAGTTCTTC. This sequence joins TRBV10-2 and TRBJ2-1; 7 bases are a match to TRBD1. V gave up 6 bases and J gave up 7 bases; unmatched junction bases: 9. Germline V CDR1 and CDR2: WSHSY, SAAADI. The CDR3 loop spans 14 amino acids.

The CDR3 region is CASSSELAEFTDTQYF. In nucleotides, the CDR3 is TGTGCCAGCAGCTCCGAACTAGCGGAGTTCACAGATACGCAGTATTTT. The V and J genes are TRBV11-3 and TRBJ2-3; 8 nucleotides align to TRBD2. The V and J ends lost 4 bases and 2 bases, in that order; junction bases with no gene match: 8. Germline lookup yields CDR1 SGHNT and CDR2 YENEEA. The CDR3 loop spans 16 amino acids.

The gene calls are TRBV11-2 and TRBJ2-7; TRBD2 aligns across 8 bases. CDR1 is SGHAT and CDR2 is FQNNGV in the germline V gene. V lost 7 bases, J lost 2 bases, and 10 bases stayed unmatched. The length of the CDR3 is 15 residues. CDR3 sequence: CASTPRGGKPYEQYF. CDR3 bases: TGTGCCAGCACCCCTCGGGGGGGGAAACCCTACGAGCAGTACTTC.

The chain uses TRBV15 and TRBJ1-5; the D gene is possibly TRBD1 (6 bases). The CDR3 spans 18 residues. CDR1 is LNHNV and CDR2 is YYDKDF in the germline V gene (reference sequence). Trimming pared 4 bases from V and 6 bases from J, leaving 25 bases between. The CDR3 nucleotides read TGTGCCACCAGCAAATCTTTCCGGCAGGGGCTATTGCTTCAGCCCCAGCATTTT. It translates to CATSKSFRQGLLLQPQHF.

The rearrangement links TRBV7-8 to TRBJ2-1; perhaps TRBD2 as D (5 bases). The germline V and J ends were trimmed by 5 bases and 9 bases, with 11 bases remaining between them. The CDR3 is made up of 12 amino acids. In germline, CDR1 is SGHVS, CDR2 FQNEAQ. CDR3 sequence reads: CASSPGTSEQFF. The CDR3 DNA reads TGTGCCAGCAGCCCGGGAACCAGTGAGCAGTTCTTC.

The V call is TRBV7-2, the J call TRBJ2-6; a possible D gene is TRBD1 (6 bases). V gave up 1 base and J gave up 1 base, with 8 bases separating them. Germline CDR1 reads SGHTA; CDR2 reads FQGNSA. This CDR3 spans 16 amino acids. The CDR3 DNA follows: TGTGCCAGCAGCTTAGACACAGGGTCTGGGGCCAACGTCCTGACTTTC. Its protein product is CASSLDTGSGANVLTF.

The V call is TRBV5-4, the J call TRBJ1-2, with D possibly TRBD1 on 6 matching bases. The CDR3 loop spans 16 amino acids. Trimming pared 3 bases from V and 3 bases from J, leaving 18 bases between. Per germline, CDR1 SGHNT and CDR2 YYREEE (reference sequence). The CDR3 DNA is TGTGCCAGCAGCTCAGGCGAACAGGGCCTTTACTATGGCTACACCTTC. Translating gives CASSSGEQGLYYGYTF.

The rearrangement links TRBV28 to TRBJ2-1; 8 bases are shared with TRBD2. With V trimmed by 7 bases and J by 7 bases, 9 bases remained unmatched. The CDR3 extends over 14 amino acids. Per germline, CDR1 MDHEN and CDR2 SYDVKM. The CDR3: CASTRGGSINEQFF. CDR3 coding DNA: TGTGCCAGCACCCGGGGGGGCTCTATAAATGAGCAGTTCTTC.

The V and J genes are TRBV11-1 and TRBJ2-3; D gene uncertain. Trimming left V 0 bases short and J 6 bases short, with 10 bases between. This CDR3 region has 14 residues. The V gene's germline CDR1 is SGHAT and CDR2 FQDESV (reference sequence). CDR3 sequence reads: CASSLAFEADTQYF. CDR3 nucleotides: TGTGCCAGCAGCTTAGCGTTCGAGGCCGATACGCAGTATTTT.

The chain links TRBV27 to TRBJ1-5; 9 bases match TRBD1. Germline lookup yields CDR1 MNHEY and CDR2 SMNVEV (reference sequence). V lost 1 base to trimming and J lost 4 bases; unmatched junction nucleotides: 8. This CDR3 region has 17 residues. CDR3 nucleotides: TGTGCCAGCAGTTTATACCCAACAGGGGGCGGAAATCAGCCCCAGCATTTT. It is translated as CASSLYPTGGGNQPQHF.

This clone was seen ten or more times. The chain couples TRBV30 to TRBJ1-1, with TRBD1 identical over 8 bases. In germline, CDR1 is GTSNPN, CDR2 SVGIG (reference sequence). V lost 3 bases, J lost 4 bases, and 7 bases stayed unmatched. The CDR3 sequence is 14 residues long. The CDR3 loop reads CAWRTQGGGTEAFF. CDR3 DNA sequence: TGTGCCTGGAGAACACAGGGGGGAGGCACTGAAGCTTTCTTT.

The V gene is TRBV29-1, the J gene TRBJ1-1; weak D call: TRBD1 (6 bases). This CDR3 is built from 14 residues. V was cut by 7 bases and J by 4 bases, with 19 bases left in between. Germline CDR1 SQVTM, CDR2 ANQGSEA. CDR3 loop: CSASGGGDGTEAFF. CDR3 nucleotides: TGCAGCGCCTCCGGGGGGGGCGATGGCACTGAAGCTTTCTTT.

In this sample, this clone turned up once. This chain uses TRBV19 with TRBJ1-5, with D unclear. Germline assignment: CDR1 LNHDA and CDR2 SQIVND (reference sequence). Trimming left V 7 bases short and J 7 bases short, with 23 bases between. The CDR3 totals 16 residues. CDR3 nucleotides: TGTGCCAGTACCCCCCCGCGGAAGGAGGTGACACAGCCCCAGCATTTT. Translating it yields CASTPPRKEVTQPQHF.

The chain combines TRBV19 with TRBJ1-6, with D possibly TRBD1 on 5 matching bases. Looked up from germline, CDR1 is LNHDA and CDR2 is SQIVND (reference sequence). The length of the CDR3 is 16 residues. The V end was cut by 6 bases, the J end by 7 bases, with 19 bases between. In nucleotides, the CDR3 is TGTGCCAGTAGAGAAAACTCAGTGGGGGGAAATTCACCCCTCCACTTT. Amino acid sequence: CASRENSVGGNSPLHF.

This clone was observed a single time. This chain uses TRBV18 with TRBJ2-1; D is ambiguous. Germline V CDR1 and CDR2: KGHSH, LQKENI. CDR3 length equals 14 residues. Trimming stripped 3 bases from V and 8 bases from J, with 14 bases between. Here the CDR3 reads CASSPIHHLHEQFF. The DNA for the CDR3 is TGTGCCAGCTCACCTATACATCATCTCCATGAGCAGTTCTTC.

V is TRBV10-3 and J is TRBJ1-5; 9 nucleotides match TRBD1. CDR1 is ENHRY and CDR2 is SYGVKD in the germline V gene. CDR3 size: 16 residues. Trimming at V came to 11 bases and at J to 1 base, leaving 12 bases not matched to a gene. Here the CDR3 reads CASSGTGTGSNQPQHF. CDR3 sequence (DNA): TGTGCCTCAAGCGGGACAGGGACGGGAAGCAATCAGCCCCAGCATTTT.

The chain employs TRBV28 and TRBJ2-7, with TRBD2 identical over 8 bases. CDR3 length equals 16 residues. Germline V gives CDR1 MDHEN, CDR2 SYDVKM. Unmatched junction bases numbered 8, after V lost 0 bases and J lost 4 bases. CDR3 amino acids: CASSLWGGTRPYEQYF. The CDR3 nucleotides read TGTGCCAGCAGTTTATGGGGAGGGACTAGGCCATACGAGCAGTACTTC.

The CDR3 reads CASGPSSGGTEAFF. The CDR3 DNA follows: TGTGCCAGCGGACCATCTAGCGGCGGCACTGAAGCTTTCTTT. J is TRBJ1-1 and V is TRBV27, with no clear D. V was clipped by 8 bases and J by 4 bases, with 17 bases between them. The V gene's germline CDR1 is MNHEY and CDR2 SMNVEV (reference sequence). CDR3 length: 14 residues.

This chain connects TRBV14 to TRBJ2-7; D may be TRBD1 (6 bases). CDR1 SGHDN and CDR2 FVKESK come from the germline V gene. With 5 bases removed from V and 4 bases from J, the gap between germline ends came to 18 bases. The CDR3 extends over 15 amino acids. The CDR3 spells CASSAAGTRVYEQYF. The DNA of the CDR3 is TGTGCCAGCAGCGCAGCCGGGACAAGAGTTTACGAGCAGTACTTC. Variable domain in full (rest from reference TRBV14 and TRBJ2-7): EAGVTQFPSHSVIEKGQTVTLRCDPISGHDNLYWYRRVMGKEIKFLLHFVKESKQDESGMPNNRFLAERTGGTYSTLKVQPAELEDSGVYFCASSAAGTRVYEQYFGPGTRLTVT.

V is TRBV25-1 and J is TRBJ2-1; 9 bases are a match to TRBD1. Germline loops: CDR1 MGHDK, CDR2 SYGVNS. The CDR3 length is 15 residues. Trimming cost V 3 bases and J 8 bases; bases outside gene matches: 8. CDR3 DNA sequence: TGTGCCAGCAGTGATCAGGACAGGGGTCTCCATGAGCAGTTCTTC. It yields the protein CASSDQDRGLHEQFF.

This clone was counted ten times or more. CDR3 loop: CASSPQGGNYGYTF. The CDR3 coding sequence is TGTGCCAGCAGCCCCCAGGGCGGAAACTATGGCTACACCTTC. The V call is TRBV7-9, the J call TRBJ1-2; perhaps TRBD1 as D (5 bases). This CDR3 region has 14 residues. V was cut by 5 bases and J by 2 bases, with 12 bases left in between. CDR1 and CDR2 from the germline V gene are SEHNR and FQNEAQ (reference sequence).

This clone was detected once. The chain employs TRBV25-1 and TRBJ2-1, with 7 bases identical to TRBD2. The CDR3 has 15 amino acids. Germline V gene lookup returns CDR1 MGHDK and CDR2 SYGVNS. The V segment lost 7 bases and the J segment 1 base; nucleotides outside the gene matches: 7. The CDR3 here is CASISGELSYNEQFF. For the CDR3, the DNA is TGTGCCAGCATAAGCGGGGAATTGTCCTACAATGAGCAGTTCTTC.

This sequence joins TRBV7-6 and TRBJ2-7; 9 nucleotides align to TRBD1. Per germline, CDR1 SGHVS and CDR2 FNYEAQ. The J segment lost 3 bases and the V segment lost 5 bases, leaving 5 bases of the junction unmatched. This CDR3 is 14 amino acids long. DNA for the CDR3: TGTGCCAGCAGCCAAAGACAGGGGGACTACGAGCAGTACTTC. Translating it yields CASSQRQGDYEQYF.

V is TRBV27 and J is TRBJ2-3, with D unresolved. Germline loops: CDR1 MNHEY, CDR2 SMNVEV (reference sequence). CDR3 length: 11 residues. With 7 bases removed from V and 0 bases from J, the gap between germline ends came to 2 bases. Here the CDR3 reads CASTSTDTQYF. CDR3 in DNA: TGTGCCAGCACGAGCACAGATACGCAGTATTTT.

CDR3 in DNA: TGTGCCAGCAGCCAAGGTAGCGGGGGGCCTCTATTCTTC. Translation: CASSQGSGGPLFF. V usage is TRBV3-1 (or the pseudogene TRBV3-2) and J usage is TRBJ2-1; 10 bases agree with TRBD2. The CDR3 covers 13 residues. Unmatched junction bases numbered 7, after V lost 1 base and J lost 16 bases. Germline V gene lookup returns CDR1 LGHDT and CDR2 YNNKEL (reference sequence).